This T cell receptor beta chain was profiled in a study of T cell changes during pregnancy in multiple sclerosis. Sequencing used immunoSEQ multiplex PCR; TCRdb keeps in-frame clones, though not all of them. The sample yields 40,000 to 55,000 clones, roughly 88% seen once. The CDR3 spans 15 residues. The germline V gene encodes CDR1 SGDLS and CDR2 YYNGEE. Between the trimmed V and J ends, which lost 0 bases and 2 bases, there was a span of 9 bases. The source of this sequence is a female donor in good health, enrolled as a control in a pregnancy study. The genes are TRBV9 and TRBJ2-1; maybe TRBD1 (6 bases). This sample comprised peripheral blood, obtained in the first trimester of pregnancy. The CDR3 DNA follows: TGTGCCAGCAGCGTAGTTGGGGGCACCTACAATGAGCAGTTCTTC. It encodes CASSVVGGTYNEQFF.